A single sample gave rise to the 27 T cell receptor beta chains below, sequenced in a study of cytomegalovirus exposure and HLA in healthy donors. The study ran its PCR with 60 Vbeta and 13 Jbeta primers. Assay: immunoSEQ multiplex PCR; the TCRdb copy retains only in-frame clones and omits some. The profile covers about 150,000 clones, with approximately 80% appearing a single time and 5.5% to 6% taken by the ten largest. Sequencing was performed on PBMCs. The receptors originated from a man aged 25-45 years in good health and CMV-seropositive.

The chain is built from TRBV14 and TRBJ1-6; a possible D gene is TRBD1 (6 bases). The CDR3 runs to 16 residues. With 4 bases removed from V and 7 bases from J, the gap between germline ends came to 17 bases. In germline, CDR1 is SGHDN, CDR2 FVKESK. CDR3 loop: CASSRDTGWANSPLHF. CDR3 DNA sequence: TGTGCCAGCAGCCGGGACACGGGTTGGGCCAATTCACCCCTCCACTTT.

A single count supports this clone. V usage is TRBV5-1 and J usage is TRBJ2-7; D not resolved. Trimming shortened V by 5 bases and J by 3 bases, and 12 bases separated the two germline ends. The germline gives CDR1 SGHRS, CDR2 YFSETQ. This CDR3 contains 13 residues. The CDR3 here is CASSTRQNYEQYF. Here the CDR3 DNA reads TGCGCCAGCAGTACGAGGCAGAACTACGAGCAGTACTTC.

The rearrangement links TRBV5-6 to TRBJ1-5; D unclear. CDR1 and CDR2 from the germline V gene are SGHDT and YYEEEE. This CDR3 region has 15 residues. V was cut by 1 base and J by 0 bases, with 8 bases left in between. CDR3 in DNA: TGTGCCAGCAGCTTGTCGGGGTATAGCAATCAGCCCCAGCATTTT. Translated, it gives CASSLSGYSNQPQHF. The complete variable domain, with remaining parts taken from reference TRBV5-6 and TRBJ1-5, reads DAGVTQSPTHLIKTRGQQVTLRCSPKSGHDTVSWYQQALGQGPQFIFQYYEEEERQRGNFPDRFSGHQFPNYSSELNVNALLLGDSALYLCASSLSGYSNQPQHFGDGTRLSIL.

The J gene is TRBJ1-4, the V gene TRBV18; no definite D call. The V end was cut by 1 base, the J end by 6 bases, with 6 bases between. The CDR3 has 13 amino acids. Germline CDR1 is KGHSH and CDR2 is LQKENI. The CDR3: CASSPLLDEKLFF. The CDR3 DNA follows: TGTGCCAGCTCACCACTACTTGATGAAAAACTGTTTTTT.

The rearrangement links TRBV7-6 to TRBJ2-7; 7 nucleotides align to TRBD1. J gave up 3 bases and V 2 bases, and 7 bases lay outside the gene matches. CDR1 and CDR2 (germline): SGHVS, FNYEAQ. The CDR3 extends over 15 amino acids. This CDR3 reads CASSLRAGGNYEQYF. CDR3 DNA: TGTGCCAGCAGCTTAAGGGCAGGGGGTAACTACGAGCAGTACTTC.

This chain joins TRBV18 and TRBJ2-1; 15 nucleotides align to TRBD2. Germline V lookup: CDR1 KGHSH, CDR2 LQKENI. The CDR3 contains 19 residues. Trimming took 0 bases from V and 0 from J; bases not matched to a gene: 3. CDR3 in DNA: TGTGCCAGCTCACCACCGGGACTAGCGGGGGGCCCCTCCTACAATGAGCAGTTCTTC. It is translated as CASSPPGLAGGPSYNEQFF.

This clone was recorded only once. The chain has TRBV5-4 and TRBJ2-5; D might be TRBD1 (5 bases). The CDR3 length is 13 residues. Trimming pared 2 bases from V and 4 bases from J, leaving 9 bases between. The germline V gene has CDR1 SGHNT and CDR2 YYREEE (reference sequence). The chain's CDR3 is CASSFPGLETQYF. The CDR3 region has the DNA TGTGCCAGCAGCTTTCCAGGGTTAGAGACCCAGTACTTC. Together with reference TRBV5-4 and TRBJ2-5, the CDR3 gives the full variable domain: ETGVTQSPTHLIKTRGQQVTLRCSSQSGHNTVSWYQQALGQGPQFIFQYYREEENGRGNFPPRFSGLQFPNYSSELNVNALELDDSALYLCASSFPGLETQYFGPGTRLLVL.

The gene calls are TRBV7-7 and TRBJ2-2; no clear D gene. Looked up from germline, CDR1 is SSHAT and CDR2 is FNYEAQ (reference sequence). V was shortened by 5 bases and J by 5 bases, with 9 bases between the two germline ends. This CDR3 is built from 13 residues. CDR3 protein: CASSLISTGELFF. Written as DNA, the CDR3 is TGTGCCAGCAGCCTTATTTCGACCGGGGAGCTGTTTTTT.

The chain joins TRBV6-5 to TRBJ2-7; D is possibly TRBD1 (5 bases). CDR1 and CDR2 (germline): MNHEY, SVGAGI. The V gene lost 5 bases and the J gene lost 6 bases, with 14 bases spanning the gap. This CDR3 has 13 residues. The CDR3 coding sequence is TGTGCCAGCAGTCTAGTGGGGCCAGGCGAGCAGTACTTC. This sequence encodes CASSLVGPGEQYF.

This chain connects TRBV29-1 to TRBJ2-1; possible D gene TRBD2, 6 bases. This CDR3 has 12 residues. The ends were cut back, 7 bases at V and 9 bases at J, with 16 bases in the middle. The germline V gene has CDR1 SQVTM and CDR2 ANQGSEA. The CDR3 region has the DNA TGCAGCGCCCTACGGGAGAAGGTTGAGCAGTTCTTC. Its protein is CSALREKVEQFF.

This clone was found a few times. The DNA of the CDR3 is TGTGCCAGCAGCTTAGTAGGGGGCGAGGATGGCTACACCTTC. Translated, it gives CASSLVGGEDGYTF. The chain couples TRBV7-9 to TRBJ1-2; 7 positions agree with TRBD1. Trimming cost V 1 base and J 6 bases; bases outside gene matches: 5. Per germline, CDR1 SEHNR and CDR2 FQNEAQ (reference sequence). The CDR3 has 14 residues.

This clone was detected only a few times. The CDR3 DNA sequence: TGTGCCAGCAGGCACCTTAGTGGCACTGAAGCTTTCTTT. The encoded protein is CASRHLSGTEAFF. J is TRBJ1-1 and V is TRBV13; D ambiguous. The V gene lost 6 bases and the J gene lost 4 bases, with 12 bases spanning the gap. The CDR3 is 13 residues long. The germline CDR1 and CDR2 sequences are PRHDT and FYEKMQ (reference sequence).

The chain couples TRBV7-6 to TRBJ2-7, with D possibly being TRBD1 (6 bases). This CDR3 contains 14 residues. The germline V gene has CDR1 SGHVS and CDR2 FNYEAQ. V was pared by 5 bases and J by 0 bases, with 11 bases between. The CDR3 here is CASSGGGSSYEQYF. The CDR3 coding sequence is TGTGCCAGCAGCGGGGGCGGCAGCTCCTACGAGCAGTACTTC.

This clone was seen a handful of times. The V and J genes are TRBV7-9 and TRBJ2-2; D is perhaps TRBD1 (6 bases). V shed 3 bases and J shed 3 bases, with 8 bases lying between them. Germline V gene data show CDR1 as SEHNR and CDR2 as FQNEAQ (reference sequence). This CDR3 region has 14 residues. The DNA for the CDR3 is TGTGCCAGCAGCTTTGGACAGTACACCGGGGAGCTGTTTTTT. This translates into CASSFGQYTGELFF.

V is TRBV7-2 and J is TRBJ2-5; 9 positions match TRBD2. The CDR3 is 17 amino acids. V trimming: 2 bases; J trimming: 5 bases; junction bases outside the gene matches: 12. Germline loops: CDR1 SGHTA, CDR2 FQGNSA. In nucleotides, the CDR3 is TGTGCCAGCAGCTTAACGTTTTCTGCGGGGGGGCGGGAGACCCAGTACTTC. This gives the protein CASSLTFSAGGRETQYF.

The chain links TRBV28 to TRBJ2-7; D is ambiguous. V lost 2 bases to trimming and J lost 6 bases, with 5 bases between them. The CDR3 sequence is 11 residues long. Germline-derived CDR1 and CDR2 are MDHEN and SYDVKM. CDR3 sequence reads: CASSLLFEQYF. DNA for the CDR3: TGTGCCAGCAGTTTACTTTTCGAGCAGTACTTC. The full variable domain, in which reference TRBV28 and TRBJ2-7 provide the parts outside the CDR3, is DVKVTQSSRYLVKRTGEKVFLECVQDMDHENMFWYRQDPGLGLRLIYFSYDVKMKEKGDIPEGYSVSREKKERFSLILESASTNQTSMYLCASSLLFEQYFGPGTRLTVT.

The CDR3 DNA follows: TGTGCCAGCAGACAGGGCCGGATTCCCTACGAGCAGTACTTC. This encodes CASRQGRIPYEQYF. This chain uses TRBV6-5 with TRBJ2-7; TRBD1 is a possible D gene (6 bases). CDR3 size: 14 residues. Germline V gene lookup returns CDR1 MNHEY and CDR2 SVGAGI. Trimming pared 6 bases from V and 2 bases from J, leaving 14 bases between.

This chain uses TRBV27 with TRBJ2-5, with a possible D match to TRBD1 (6 bases). The CDR3 loop spans 15 amino acids. V dropped 5 bases and J dropped 5 bases, with 18 bases sitting between them. Germline V gives CDR1 MNHEY, CDR2 SMNVEV (reference sequence). The CDR3 DNA sequence: TGTGCCAGCAGTCCCTCCCTGACAGGAGAGGAGACCCAGTACTTC. This gives the protein CASSPSLTGEETQYF.

This chain links TRBV4-1 with TRBJ1-2; the match to TRBD1 covers 9 bases. V dropped 1 base and J dropped 2; count of bases not matched to a gene: 2. This CDR3 spans 15 amino acids. Per germline, CDR1 MGHRA and CDR2 YSYEKL. The CDR3 DNA is TGCGCCAGCAGCCAAGCCGGGACAGGGAACTATGGCTACACCTTC. Translating gives CASSQAGTGNYGYTF.

This clone was detected only a few times. This sequence joins TRBV11-3 and TRBJ2-2, with D uncertain. The V and J ends lost 4 bases and 4 bases respectively, with 10 bases between them. Per germline, CDR1 SGHNT and CDR2 YENEEA. This CDR3 spans 14 amino acids. CDR3 protein: CASSSAPGTGELFF. In nucleotides, the CDR3 is TGTGCCAGCAGCTCGGCCCCGGGCACCGGGGAGCTGTTTTTT.

CDR3 sequence reads: CAWSFGGGQPQHF. In nucleotides, the CDR3 is TGTGCCTGGAGTTTTGGGGGGGGTCAGCCCCAGCATTTT. This chain links TRBV30 with TRBJ1-5; TRBD1 is a possible D gene (5 bases). This CDR3 is built from 13 residues. Trimming removed 2 bases from V and 6 bases from J, with 11 bases in between. From germline, CDR1 is GTSNPN and CDR2 SVGIG (reference sequence).

The chain is built from TRBV6-1 and TRBJ1-4, with a weak D call TRBD1 (6 bases). The CDR3 spans 14 residues. V lost 2 bases, J lost 8 bases, and 12 bases lay in between. CDR1 is MNHNS, CDR2 SASEGT, per germline. CDR3 protein: CASSERGTPEKLFF. Here the CDR3 DNA reads TGTGCCAGCAGTGAAAGAGGGACACCAGAAAAACTGTTTTTT.

The rearrangement joins TRBV5-4 to TRBJ2-5, with TRBD2 identical over 8 bases. Germline V gene sequence: CDR1 SGHNT, CDR2 YYREEE (reference sequence). With V trimmed by 4 bases and J by 11 bases, 16 bases remained unmatched. The length of the CDR3 is 15 residues. CDR3 DNA: TGTGCCAGCAGCGAGGTATCGGGAGGGCGTTGGGAGCAGTACTTC. Residues: CASSEVSGGRWEQYF.

This chain connects TRBV30 to TRBJ1-1, with D possibly being TRBD1 (6 bases). The CDR3 contains 13 residues. The germline V gene has CDR1 GTSNPN and CDR2 SVGIG (reference sequence). CDR3 coding DNA: TGTGCTCGGAGGGGGGGATTGAACACTGAAGCTTTCTTT. Encoded protein: CARRGGLNTEAFF.

This chain joins TRBV15 and TRBJ1-1; a possible D gene is TRBD1 (6 bases). CDR3 size: 15 residues. V was clipped by 4 bases and J by 1 base, with 13 bases between them. Germline assignment: CDR1 LNHNV and CDR2 YYDKDF (reference sequence). The CDR3 here is CATSNLQGRNTEAFF. The CDR3 region has the DNA TGTGCCACCAGCAACCTACAGGGACGGAACACTGAAGCTTTCTTT.

The chain uses TRBV7-2 and TRBJ2-3, with a weak D call TRBD1 (6 bases). The length of the CDR3 is 14 residues. The ends were cut back, 5 bases at V and 4 bases at J, with 13 bases in the middle. CDR1 and CDR2 from the germline V gene are SGHTA and FQGNSA. CDR3 loop: CASSPTGLADTQYF. CDR3 nucleotides: TGTGCCAGCAGCCCTACAGGGTTAGCAGATACGCAGTATTTT.

V usage is TRBV28 and J usage is TRBJ2-3; D gene uncertain. This CDR3 comprises 12 residues. V lost 3 bases and J 3 bases, leaving 4 bases between the germline ends. CDR1 MDHEN and CDR2 SYDVKM come from the germline V gene. The CDR3 bases are TGTGCCAGCAGTTTTACTACAGATACGCAGTATTTT. Translated: CASSFTTDTQYF.